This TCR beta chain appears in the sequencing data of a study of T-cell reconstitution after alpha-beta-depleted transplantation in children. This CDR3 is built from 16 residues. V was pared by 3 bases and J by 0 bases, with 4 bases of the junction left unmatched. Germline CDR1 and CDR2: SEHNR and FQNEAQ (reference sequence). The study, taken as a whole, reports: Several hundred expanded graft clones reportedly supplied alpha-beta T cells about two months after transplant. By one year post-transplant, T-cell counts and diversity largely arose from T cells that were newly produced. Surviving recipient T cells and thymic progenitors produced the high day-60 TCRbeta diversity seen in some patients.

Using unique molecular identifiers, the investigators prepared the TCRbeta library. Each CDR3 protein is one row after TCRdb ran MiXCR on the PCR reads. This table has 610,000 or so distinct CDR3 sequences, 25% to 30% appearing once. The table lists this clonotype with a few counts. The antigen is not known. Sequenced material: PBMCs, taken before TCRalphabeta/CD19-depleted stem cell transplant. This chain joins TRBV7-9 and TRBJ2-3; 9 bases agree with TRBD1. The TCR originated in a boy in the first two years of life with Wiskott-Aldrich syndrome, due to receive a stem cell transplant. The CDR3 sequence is CASSLGQGSSTDTQYF. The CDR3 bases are TGTGCCAGCAGCTTGGGACAGGGCTCTAGCACAGATACGCAGTATTTT. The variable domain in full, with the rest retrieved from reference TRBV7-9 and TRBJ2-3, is DTGVSQNPRHKITKRGQNVTFRCDPISEHNRLYWYRQTLGQGPEFLTYFQNEAQLEKSRLLSDRFSAERPKGSFSTLEIQRTEQGDSAMYLCASSLGQGSSTDTQYFGPGTRLTVL.